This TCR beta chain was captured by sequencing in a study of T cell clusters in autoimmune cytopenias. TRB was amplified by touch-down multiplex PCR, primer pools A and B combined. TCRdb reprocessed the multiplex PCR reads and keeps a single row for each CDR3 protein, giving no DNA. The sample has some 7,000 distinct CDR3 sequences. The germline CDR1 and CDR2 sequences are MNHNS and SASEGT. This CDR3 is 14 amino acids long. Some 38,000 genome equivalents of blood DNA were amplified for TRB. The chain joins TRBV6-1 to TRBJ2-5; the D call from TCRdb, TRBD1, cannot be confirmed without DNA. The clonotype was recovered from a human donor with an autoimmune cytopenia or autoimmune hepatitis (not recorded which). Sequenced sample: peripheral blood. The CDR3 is CASKFGQAQETQYF.